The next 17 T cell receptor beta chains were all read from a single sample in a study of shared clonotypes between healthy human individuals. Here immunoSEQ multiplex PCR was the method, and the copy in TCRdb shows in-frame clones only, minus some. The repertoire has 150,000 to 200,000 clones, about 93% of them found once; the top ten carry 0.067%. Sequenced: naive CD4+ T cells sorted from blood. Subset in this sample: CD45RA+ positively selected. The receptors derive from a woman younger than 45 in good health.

CDR3 DNA sequence: TGTGCCAGCAGCTTATACCAGGGGCTCAGCTCCTACGAGCAGTACTTC. Translated: CASSLYQGLSSYEQYF. The chain joins TRBV11-2 to TRBJ2-5; TRBD1 might be the D (6 bases). The J call may be in error: the DNA end matches TRBJ2-7 better. This CDR3 region has 16 residues. CDR1 and CDR2 (germline): SGHAT, FQNNGV.

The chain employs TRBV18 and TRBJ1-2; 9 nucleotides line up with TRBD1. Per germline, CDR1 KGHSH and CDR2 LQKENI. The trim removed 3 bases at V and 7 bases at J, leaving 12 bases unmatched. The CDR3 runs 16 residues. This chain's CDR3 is CASSPGTGKSGRGYTF. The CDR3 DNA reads TGTGCCAGCTCACCCGGGACAGGGAAGTCAGGTCGTGGCTACACCTTC.

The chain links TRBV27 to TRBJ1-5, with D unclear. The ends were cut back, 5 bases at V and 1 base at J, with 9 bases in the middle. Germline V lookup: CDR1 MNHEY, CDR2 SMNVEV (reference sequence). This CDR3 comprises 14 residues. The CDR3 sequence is CASSEELSNQPQHF. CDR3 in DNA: TGTGCCAGCAGTGAGGAGCTAAGCAATCAGCCCCAGCATTTT.

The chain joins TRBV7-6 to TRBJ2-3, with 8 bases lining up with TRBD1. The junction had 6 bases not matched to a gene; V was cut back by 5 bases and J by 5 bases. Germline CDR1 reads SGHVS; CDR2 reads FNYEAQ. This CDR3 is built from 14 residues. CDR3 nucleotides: TGTGCCAGCAGCCCCAGGGGGCGCCGAGATACGCAGTATTTT. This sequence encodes CASSPRGRRDTQYF.

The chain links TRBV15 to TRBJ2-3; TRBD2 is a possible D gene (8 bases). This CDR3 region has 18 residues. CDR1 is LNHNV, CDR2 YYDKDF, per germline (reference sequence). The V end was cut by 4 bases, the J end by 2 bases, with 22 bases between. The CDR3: CATSNPLVAGQTTDTQYF. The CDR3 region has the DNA TGTGCCACCAGCAACCCCCTTGTAGCGGGACAGACCACAGATACGCAGTATTTT. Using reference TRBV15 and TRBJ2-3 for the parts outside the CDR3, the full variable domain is DAMVIQNPRYQVTQFGKPVTLSCSQTLNHNVMYWYQQKSSQAPKLLFHYYDKDFNNEADTPDNFQSRRPNTSFCFLDIRSPGLGDTAMYLCATSNPLVAGQTTDTQYFGPGTRLTVL.

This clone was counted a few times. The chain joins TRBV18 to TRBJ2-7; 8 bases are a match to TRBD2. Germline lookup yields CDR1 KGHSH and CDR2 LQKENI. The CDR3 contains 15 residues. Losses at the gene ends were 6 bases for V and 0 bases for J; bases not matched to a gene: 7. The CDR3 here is CASSLSGTSSYEQYF. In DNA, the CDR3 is TGTGCCAGCTCTCTGTCCGGGACTAGCTCCTACGAGCAGTACTTC.

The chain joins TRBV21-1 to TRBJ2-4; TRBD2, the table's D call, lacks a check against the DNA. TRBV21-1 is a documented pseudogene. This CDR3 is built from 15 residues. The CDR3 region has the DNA TGTGCCAGCAGCAAAACCTCGACGGGGATTGACCCTCAGTACTTC. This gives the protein CASSKTSTGIDPQYF.

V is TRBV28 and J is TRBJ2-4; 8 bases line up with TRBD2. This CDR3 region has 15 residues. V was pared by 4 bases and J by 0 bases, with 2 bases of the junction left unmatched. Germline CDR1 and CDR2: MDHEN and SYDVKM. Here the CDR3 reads CASSSLAGAKNIQYF. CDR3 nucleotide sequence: TGTGCCAGCAGTTCCCTAGCGGGAGCCAAAAACATTCAGTACTTC.

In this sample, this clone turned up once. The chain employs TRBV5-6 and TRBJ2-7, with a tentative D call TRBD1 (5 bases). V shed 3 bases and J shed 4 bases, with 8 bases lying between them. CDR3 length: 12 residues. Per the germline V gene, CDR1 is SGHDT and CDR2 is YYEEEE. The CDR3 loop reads CASSSGHYEQYF. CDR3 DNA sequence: TGTGCCAGCAGCTCCGGACATTACGAGCAGTACTTC.

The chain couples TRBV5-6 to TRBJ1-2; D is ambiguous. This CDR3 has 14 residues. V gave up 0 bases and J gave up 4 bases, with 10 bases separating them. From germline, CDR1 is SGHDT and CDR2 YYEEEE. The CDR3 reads CASSLARLSYGYTF. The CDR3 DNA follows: TGTGCCAGCAGCTTGGCCAGGCTTTCCTATGGCTACACCTTC.

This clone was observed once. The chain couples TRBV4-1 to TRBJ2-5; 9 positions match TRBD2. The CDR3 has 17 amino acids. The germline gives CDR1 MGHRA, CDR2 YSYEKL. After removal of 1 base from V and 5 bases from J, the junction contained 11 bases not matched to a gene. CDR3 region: CASSQGLLAGVSETQYF. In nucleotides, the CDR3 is TGCGCCAGCAGCCAAGGGTTGTTAGCGGGAGTGAGTGAGACCCAGTACTTC.

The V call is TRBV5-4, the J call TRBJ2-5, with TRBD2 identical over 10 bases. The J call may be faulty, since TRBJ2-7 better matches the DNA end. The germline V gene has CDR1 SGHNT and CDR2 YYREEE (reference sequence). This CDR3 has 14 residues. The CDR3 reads CASRKAGGPAEQYF. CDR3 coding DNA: TGTGCCAGCAGGAAAGCGGGAGGGCCGGCCGAGCAGTACTTC.

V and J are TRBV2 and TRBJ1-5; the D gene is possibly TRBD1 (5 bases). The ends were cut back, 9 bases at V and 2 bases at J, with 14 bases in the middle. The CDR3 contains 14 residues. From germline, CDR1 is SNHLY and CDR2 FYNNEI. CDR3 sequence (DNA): TGTGCCAGTTCATTGGGGGGAGGCAATCAGCCCCAGCATTTT. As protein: CASSLGGGNQPQHF.

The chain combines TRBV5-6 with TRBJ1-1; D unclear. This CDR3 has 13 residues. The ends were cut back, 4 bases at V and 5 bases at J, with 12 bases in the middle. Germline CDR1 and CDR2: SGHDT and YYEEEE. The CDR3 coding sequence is TGTGCCAGCAGCCCCTCCCGGGAAACTGAAGCTTTCTTT. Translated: CASSPSRETEAFF.

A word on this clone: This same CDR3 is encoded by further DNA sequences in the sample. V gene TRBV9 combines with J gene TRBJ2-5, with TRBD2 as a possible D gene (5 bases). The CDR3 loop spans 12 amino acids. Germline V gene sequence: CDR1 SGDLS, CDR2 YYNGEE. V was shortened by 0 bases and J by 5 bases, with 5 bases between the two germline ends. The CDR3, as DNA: TGTGCCAGCAGCGTAGCGGGGGAGACCCAGTACTTC. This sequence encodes CASSVAGETQYF.

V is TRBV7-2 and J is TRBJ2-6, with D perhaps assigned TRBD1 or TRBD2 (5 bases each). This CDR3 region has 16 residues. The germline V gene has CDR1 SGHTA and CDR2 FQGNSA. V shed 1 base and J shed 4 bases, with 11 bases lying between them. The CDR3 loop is CASSLEVGTGANVLTF. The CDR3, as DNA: TGTGCCAGCAGCTTAGAAGTGGGGACCGGGGCCAACGTCCTGACTTTC.

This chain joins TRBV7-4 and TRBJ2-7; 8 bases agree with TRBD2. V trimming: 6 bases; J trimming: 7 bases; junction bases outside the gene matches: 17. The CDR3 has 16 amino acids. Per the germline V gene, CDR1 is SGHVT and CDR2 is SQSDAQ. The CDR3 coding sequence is TGTGCCAGCAGTTCTAGTTATAGCGGGGCCCCAAGGGAGCAGTACTTC. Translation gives CASSSSYSGAPREQYF.